This T cell receptor (beta chain) was recorded in a study of early T cells in non-severe SARS-CoV-2 infection. As for the study in general: With bulk RNA from unsorted whole blood as input, sequencing yielded unpaired chains. Points from the study as a whole: VDJdb matching skewed toward anti-spike CD8 responses, missing private and CD4 specificities.

There are 11 residues in the CDR3. Per germline, CDR1 MDHEN and CDR2 SYDVKM. The V gene lost 3 bases and the J gene lost 10 bases, with 7 bases spanning the gap. The TCR library protocol attached unique molecular identifiers to the individual cDNA molecules. TCRdb re-derived calls from the 5' RACE reads in MiXCR, one entry per CDR3 protein. The table records some 61,000 distinct CDR3 sequences, around 9% of them present only once. With respect to this clonotype: Its target is unknown.

The chain links TRBV28 to TRBJ2-1; D is ambiguous. The source of this sequence is an adult who was a healthcare worker with PCR-confirmed SARS-CoV-2 infection or an uninfected control (not recorded which). Input material: whole blood. The CDR3 nucleotides read TGTGCCAGCAGTTTTCATGGAGAGCAGTTCTTC. Translated, it gives CASSFHGEQFF.